The 21 T cell receptor beta chains below were found in one sample sequenced in a study of cytomegalovirus exposure and HLA in healthy donors. Generated by immunoSEQ multiplex PCR, the TCRdb table keeps only in-frame clones and is missing some. In the table there are under 150,000 clones, 88% of which are singletons. The specimen sequenced was PBMCs. These receptors all come from a woman aged 18 to 35 in good health and CMV-seropositive.

The genes are TRBV5-1 and TRBJ1-2; unclear D gene. This CDR3 spans 13 amino acids. Deletions cut 3 bases from V and 7 bases from J, with 13 bases between. The V gene's germline CDR1 is SGHRS and CDR2 YFSETQ. CDR3 DNA sequence: TGCGCCAGCAGCTCCGGGATCAGCGTTGGCTACACCTTC. It yields the protein CASSSGISVGYTF. The full variable domain, rest sourced from reference TRBV5-1 and TRBJ1-2, is KAGVTQTPRYLIKTRGQQVTLSCSPISGHRSVSWYQQTPGQGLQFLFEYFSETQRNKGNFPGRFSGRQFSNSRSEMNVSTLELGDSALYLCASSSGISVGYTFGSGTRLTVV.

The chain links TRBV7-2 to TRBJ1-2; the match to TRBD1 covers 9 bases. The J segment lost 8 bases and the V segment lost 6 bases, leaving 13 bases of the junction unmatched. Germline-derived CDR1 and CDR2 are SGHTA and FQGNSA. This CDR3 has 15 amino acids. CDR3 nucleotides: TGTGCCAGCAGGCCGACACAGGGGGCGGTCGGCGGCTACACCTTC. Translated: CASRPTQGAVGGYTF. Full variable domain (missing parts from reference TRBV7-2 and TRBJ1-2): GAGVSQSPSNKVTEKGKDVELRCDPISGHTALYWYRQSLGQGLEFLIYFQGNSAPDKSGLPSDRFSAERTGGSVSTLTIQRTQQEDSAVYLCASRPTQGAVGGYTFGSGTRLTVV.

V and J are TRBV9 and TRBJ2-3; TRBD2 matches 7 bases. The CDR3 totals 21 residues. The V gene's germline CDR1 is SGDLS and CDR2 YYNGEE. After removal of 1 base from V and 0 bases from J, the junction contained 20 bases not matched to a gene. The DNA for the CDR3 is TGTGCCAGCAGCGTAAGTCGAGGACTAGTAGTAGGGGAGCCTAGCACAGATACGCAGTATTTT. Its translation is CASSVSRGLVVGEPSTDTQYF. Complete variable domain (other parts from reference TRBV9 and TRBJ2-3): DSGVTQTPKHLITATGQRVTLRCSPRSGDLSVYWYQQSLDQGLQFLIQYYNGEERAKGNILERFSAQQFPDLHSELNLSSLELGDSALYFCASSVSRGLVVGEPSTDTQYFGPGTRLTVL.

This clone is a singleton in its sample. This chain uses TRBV2 with TRBJ2-7, with TRBD2 matching over 10 bases. In germline, CDR1 is SNHLY, CDR2 FYNNEI. Losses at the gene ends were 3 bases for V and 4 bases for J; bases not matched to a gene: 3. The CDR3 covers 14 residues. CDR3: CASSEQGLAYEQYF. As DNA, the CDR3 is TGTGCCAGCAGTGAGCAGGGACTAGCGTACGAGCAGTACTTC.

The CDR3 reads CSAADNEQFF. The CDR3 region has the DNA TGCAGTGCGGCAGACAATGAGCAGTTCTTC. The chain joins TRBV20-1 to TRBJ2-1; the D is unclear. From germline, CDR1 is DFQATT and CDR2 SNEGSKA (reference sequence). The CDR3 length is 10 residues. The germline V and J ends were trimmed by 6 bases and 5 bases, with 5 bases remaining between them.

The chain employs TRBV19 and TRBJ1-1; 7 bases align to TRBD1. With V trimmed by 3 bases and J by 7 bases, 11 bases remained unmatched. Germline V gene sequence: CDR1 LNHDA, CDR2 SQIVND (reference sequence). The CDR3 extends over 15 amino acids. CDR3 in DNA: TGTGCCAGTAGTATTTATCGGGCAGGGGGTGGTGAAGCTTTCTTT. Protein product: CASSIYRAGGGEAFF.

This chain links TRBV7-6 with TRBJ2-3; D unresolved. Germline CDR1 is SGHVS and CDR2 is FNYEAQ. Trimming pared 1 base from V and 0 bases from J, leaving 8 bases between. The CDR3 extends over 15 amino acids. The CDR3 sequence: CASSLGYSSTDTQYF. The DNA of the CDR3 is TGTGCCAGCAGCTTAGGCTACTCTAGCACAGATACGCAGTATTTT.

V usage is TRBV7-2 and J usage is TRBJ2-1; D remains ambiguous. V lost 0 bases to trimming and J lost 3 bases, with 6 bases between them. This CDR3 is 14 amino acids long. CDR1 is SGHTA, CDR2 FQGNSA, per germline. The CDR3 nucleotides read TGTGCCAGCAGCTTAGCGTTTAGCTACAATGAGCAGTTCTTC. This sequence encodes CASSLAFSYNEQFF.

V usage is TRBV2 and J usage is TRBJ1-2; D is possibly TRBD1 (6 bases). Deletions cut 7 bases from V and 4 bases from J, with 13 bases between. Germline assignment: CDR1 SNHLY and CDR2 FYNNEI. This CDR3 spans 13 amino acids. CDR3 sequence: CASNLGGGYGYTF. CDR3 in DNA: TGTGCCAGCAATCTAGGGGGTGGCTATGGCTACACCTTC.

The chain joins TRBV6-1 to TRBJ1-2; D is perhaps TRBD1 (5 bases). CDR3 length equals 13 residues. Germline V gives CDR1 MNHNS, CDR2 SASEGT. Deletions cut 5 bases from V and 7 bases from J, with 14 bases between. The CDR3, as DNA: TGTGCCAGCAGTCCACGTCAGGGATCTGGCTACACCTTC. Translation gives CASSPRQGSGYTF.

The rearrangement links TRBV7-2 to TRBJ2-7; 7 bases are shared with TRBD2. CDR3 size: 14 residues. Germline trimming cut 7 bases from V and 0 bases from J; bases unmatched to any gene: 6. From germline, CDR1 is SGHTA and CDR2 FQGNSA. CDR3 sequence (DNA): TGTGCCAGCACCCTAGGCGGGAGCTCCTACGAGCAGTACTTC. Its translation: CASTLGGSSYEQYF.

The V call is TRBV5-5, the J call TRBJ1-2, with 11 nucleotides matching TRBD1. V was clipped by 3 bases and J by 10 bases; unmatched bases: 8. The CDR3 totals 14 residues. Germline loops: CDR1 SGHKS, CDR2 YYEKEE (reference sequence). CDR3 region: CASSSSGTGGAYTF. In DNA, the CDR3 is TGTGCCAGCAGCTCTAGCGGGACAGGGGGTGCCTACACCTTC.

The chain uses TRBV5-1 and TRBJ2-7, with 7 positions matching TRBD1. V lost 0 bases to trimming and J lost 3 bases; unmatched junction nucleotides: 6. The CDR3 is 15 amino acids. Germline values: CDR1 SGHRS, CDR2 YFSETQ. Here the CDR3 reads CASSLGRGRLYEQYF. The CDR3 bases are TGCGCCAGCAGCTTGGGTAGGGGGCGCCTCTACGAGCAGTACTTC.

This chain uses TRBV11-2 with TRBJ2-1, with unresolved D. The CDR3 contains 13 residues. The V end lost 3 bases, the J end lost 4 bases, and 7 bases lay between the germline ends. The V gene's germline CDR1 is SGHAT and CDR2 FQNNGV. The CDR3 is CASSFPGYNEQFF. In DNA, the CDR3 is TGTGCCAGCAGCTTTCCCGGGTACAATGAGCAGTTCTTC.

V and J are TRBV11-3 and TRBJ2-2; 8 bases line up with TRBD1. The CDR3 consists of 15 residues. J was trimmed by 7 bases and V by 2 bases; bases with no gene match: 6. Germline V lookup: CDR1 SGHNT, CDR2 YENEEA. The CDR3 region is CASSLPPGGLGELFF. The CDR3 region has the DNA TGTGCCAGCAGCTTACCCCCAGGGGGCCTCGGGGAGCTGTTTTTT.

This chain connects TRBV30 to TRBJ1-2, with 7 bases that match TRBD1. The V and J ends lost 2 bases and 6 bases, in that order; junction bases with no gene match: 9. Looked up from germline, CDR1 is GTSNPN and CDR2 is SVGIG (reference sequence). The CDR3 has 14 residues. CDR3: CAWSHTGTAHGYTF. The CDR3 DNA is TGTGCCTGGAGTCATACCGGGACAGCGCATGGCTACACCTTC.

The chain joins TRBV6-6 to TRBJ1-5; TRBD1 might be the D (5 bases). The V gene lost 2 bases and the J gene lost 5 bases, with 16 bases spanning the gap. The V gene's germline CDR1 is MNHNY and CDR2 SVGAGI (reference sequence). CDR3 length equals 16 residues. CDR3: CASSYGKGLPDQPQHF. The CDR3 bases are TGTGCCAGCAGTTACGGTAAGGGGTTGCCGGATCAGCCCCAGCATTTT.

The J gene is TRBJ1-2, the V gene TRBV6-5; D gene ambiguous. V dropped 7 bases and J dropped 1 base, with 7 bases sitting between them. Looked up from germline, CDR1 is MNHEY and CDR2 is SVGAGI. The CDR3 is made up of 12 amino acids. The CDR3, as DNA: TGTGCCAGCAAGTCGAGTAACTATGGCTACACCTTC. Its translation is CASKSSNYGYTF.

This chain links TRBV27 with TRBJ2-1, with TRBD1 identical over 9 bases. The CDR3 is 14 amino acids. The V gene's germline CDR1 is MNHEY and CDR2 SMNVEV (reference sequence). V lost 2 bases to trimming and J lost 5 bases; unmatched junction nucleotides: 1. The CDR3 bases are TGTGCCAGCAGTTTAGACAGGGGGAACAATGAGCAGTTCTTC. The encoded protein is CASSLDRGNNEQFF.

V and J are TRBV28 and TRBJ1-4; D gene uncertain. The germline gives CDR1 MDHEN, CDR2 SYDVKM. V lost 5 bases and J lost 2, with 12 bases in between. The CDR3 is 15 amino acids. CDR3 nucleotides: TGTGCCAGCAGTCCGGTCGGGGTGACTAATGAAAAACTGTTTTTT. Protein: CASSPVGVTNEKLFF.

The chain joins TRBV4-1 to TRBJ1-2; D is ambiguous. CDR1 is MGHRA and CDR2 is YSYEKL in the germline V gene. The V end lost 0 bases, the J end lost 0 bases, and 14 bases lay between the germline ends. The CDR3 is 17 amino acids. CDR3 region: CASSQERGRLTNYGYTF. The CDR3 bases are TGCGCCAGCAGCCAAGAAAGAGGGCGGTTAACTAACTATGGCTACACCTTC.